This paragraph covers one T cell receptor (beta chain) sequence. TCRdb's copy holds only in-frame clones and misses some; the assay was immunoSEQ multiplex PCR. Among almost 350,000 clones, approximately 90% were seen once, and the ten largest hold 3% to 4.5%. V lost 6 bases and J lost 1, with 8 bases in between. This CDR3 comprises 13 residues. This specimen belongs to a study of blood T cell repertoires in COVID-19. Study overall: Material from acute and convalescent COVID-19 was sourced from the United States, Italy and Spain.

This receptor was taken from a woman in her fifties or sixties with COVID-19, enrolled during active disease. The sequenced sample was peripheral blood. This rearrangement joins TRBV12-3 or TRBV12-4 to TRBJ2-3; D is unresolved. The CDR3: CASRKTGTDTQYF. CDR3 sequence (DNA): TGTGCCAGCAGGAAAACTGGCACAGATACGCAGTATTTT.